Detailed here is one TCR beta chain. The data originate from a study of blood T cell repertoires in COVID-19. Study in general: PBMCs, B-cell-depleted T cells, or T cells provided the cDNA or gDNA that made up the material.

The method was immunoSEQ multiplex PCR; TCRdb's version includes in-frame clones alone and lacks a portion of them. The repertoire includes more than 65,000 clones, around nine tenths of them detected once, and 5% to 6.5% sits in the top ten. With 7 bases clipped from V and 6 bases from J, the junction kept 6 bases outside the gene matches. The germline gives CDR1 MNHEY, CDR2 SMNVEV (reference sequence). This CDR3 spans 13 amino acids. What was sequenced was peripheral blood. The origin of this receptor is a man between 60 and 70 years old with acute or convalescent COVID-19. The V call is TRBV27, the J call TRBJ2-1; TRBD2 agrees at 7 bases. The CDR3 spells CASTFGGGNEQFF. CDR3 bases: TGTGCCAGCACCTTTGGGGGGGGCAATGAGCAGTTCTTC.